This is a list of T cell receptor beta chains from one sample in a study of T cells in Graves' hyperthyroidism and ophthalmopathy. TCRdb redid the calling of the multiplex PCR reads with MiXCR, one entry per CDR3 protein. Of around 540,000 distinct CDR3 sequences in the sample, more than 15% were seen once. The specimen was blood. Source of these receptors: a woman aged 25 to 39 with Graves' ophthalmopathy. CDR3s include the opening cysteine and the closing phenylalanine or tryptophan. Each record gives: J gene, V gene, clone size, D gene, CDR3 DNA, CDR3 protein. A D gene is named only where the DNA matches it firmly. The size entry is marked missing in some rows and otherwise reads once, few, many or a size class.

TRBJ2-7 | TRBV7-9 | NA | NA | TGTGCCAGCAGCCCTCCAGGGGGGCGTTTCGAGCAGTACTTC | CASSPPGGRFEQYF
TRBJ2-7 | TRBV28 | many | TRBD1 | TGTGCCAGCAGAGAAAGGGGACAGTCAATCGAGCAGTACTTC | CASRERGQSIEQYF
TRBJ2-3 | TRBV29-1 | NA | TRBD2 | TGCAGCGTTCTCCTAGCGGGAATCACAGATACGCAGTATTTT | CSVLLAGITDTQYF
TRBJ1-5 | TRBV7-8 | few | NA | TGTGCCAGCAGCTTAGCGCCGGAGAACCGCAATCAGCCCCAGCATTTT | CASSLAPENRNQPQHF
TRBJ2-7 | TRBV7-3 | NA | NA | TGTGCCAGCAGCCCTAGGGACCAACGCGAGCAGTACTTC | CASSPRDQREQYF
TRBJ2-5 | TRBV6-1 | few | TRBD2 | TGTGCCAGCAGTAGCCCAAGAGCGGGAGTGGGGGAGACCCAGTACTTC | CASSSPRAGVGETQYF
TRBJ1-1 | TRBV3-1 | many | NA | TGTGCCAGCAGCCAAGGGGGCCGCGCTGAAGCTTTCTTT | CASSQGGRAEAFF
TRBJ1-1 | TRBV20-1 | many | NA | TGCAGTGCTAGTTTTTGGGGAAACACTGAAGCTTTCTTT | CSASFWGNTEAFF
TRBJ1-4 | TRBV7-2 | few | NA | TGTGCCAGCAGCATGGGACCGAGGGATGAAAAACTGTTTTTT | CASSMGPRDEKLFF
TRBJ2-1 | TRBV7-2 | NA | TRBD2 | TGTGCCAGCAGCTTCCCCCCCGGGACTAGTAAGAATGAGCAGTTCTTC | CASSFPPGTSKNEQFF
TRBJ2-7 | TRBV20-1 | NA | TRBD1 | TGCAGTGCACCTCCCGGACAGGGCTACGAGCAGTACTTC | CSAPPGQGYEQYF
TRBJ1-5 | TRBV7-9 | many | NA | TGTGCCAGCAGCCACATTCAGACAACGTATAGCAATCAGCCCCAGCATTTT | CASSHIQTTYSNQPQHF
TRBJ2-1 | TRBV5-1 | few | TRBD2 | TGCGCCAGCAGCTTTGGACTAGCGGGAGCTTCTGGATACAATGAGCAGTTCTTC | CASSFGLAGASGYNEQFF
TRBJ2-1 | TRBV18 | many | NA | TGTGCCAGCTCACCCGAGGGACCCCTTTTGTACAATGAGCAGTTCTTC | CASSPEGPLLYNEQFF
TRBJ1-1 | TRBV6-2/TRBV6-3 | many | NA | TGTGCCAGCAGTTACCAGTTGAACACTGAAGCTTTCTTT | CASSYQLNTEAFF
TRBJ2-3 | TRBV5-1 | few | TRBD2 | TGCGCCAGCAGCTTGGGGACTAGCGGGGATTCGACAGATACGCAGTATTTT | CASSLGTSGDSTDTQYF
TRBJ2-2 | TRBV7-2 | NA | TRBD1 | TGTGCCAGCAGCCCATGGACAGGGGGAACCGGGGAGCTGTTTTTT | CASSPWTGGTGELFF
TRBJ2-2 | TRBV5-1 | few | TRBD1 | TGCGCCAGCAGCTTAGGACAGGGTGACGGGGAGCTGTTTTTT | CASSLGQGDGELFF
TRBJ1-2 | TRBV20-1 | NA | TRBD1 | TGCAGTGTAACGGAGACAGGGGGTTATGGCTACACCTTC | CSVTETGGYGYTF
TRBJ2-5 | TRBV11-2 | once | NA | TGTGTCAGCAGCCGGTCCGGGGCCCCACCGGAGACCCAGTACTTC | CVSSRSGAPPETQYF
TRBJ2-3 | TRBV20-1 | NA | NA | TGCAGTGCTAGATTTTCTCCAGCCCACCTCCCCGGGGATACGCAGTATTTT | CSARFSPAHLPGDTQYF
TRBJ2-1 | TRBV4-1 | NA | NA | TGCGCCAGCAGCCAAGGAGGGCGGGAAGGGGATGAGCAGTTCTTC | CASSQGGREGDEQFF
TRBJ2-1 | TRBV7-8 | many | TRBD2 | TGTGCCAGCACCTGGACTAGCGGAAATGAGCAGTTCTTC | CASTWTSGNEQFF
TRBJ2-1 | TRBV6-5 | NA | TRBD1 | TGTGCCAGCAGTTCTCGGGACAGGCGGAATGAGCAGTTCTTC | CASSSRDRRNEQFF
TRBJ2-7 | TRBV28 | NA | NA | TGTGCCAGCCTCATGGGACCGTACTACGAGCAGTACTTC | CASLMGPYYEQYF
TRBJ1-5 | TRBV18 | many | NA | TGTGCCAGCTCACCCCGGGACAAAATTGGTAATCAGCCCCAGCATTTT | CASSPRDKIGNQPQHF
TRBJ2-3 | TRBV7-8 | many | NA | TGTGCCAGCAGCTTAGTGTCCAATCCAGATACGCAGTATTTT | CASSLVSNPDTQYF
TRBJ2-1 | TRBV7-2 | many | NA | TGTGCCAGCAGCTTATACGTCTCTGTAGGTGAGCAGTTCTTC | CASSLYVSVGEQFF
TRBJ1-2 | TRBV14 | NA | TRBD1 | TGTGCCAGCAGGCAAGACAGGGGGTACTATGGCTACACCTTC | CASRQDRGYYGYTF
TRBJ1-1 | TRBV19 | few | NA | TGTGCCAGTTCCAATTACGCGGGGACTGAAGCTTTCTTT | CASSNYAGTEAFF
TRBJ1-2 | TRBV10-3 | many | NA | TGTGCCATCAGCCAGGGTCCGAACTATGGCTACACCTTC | CAISQGPNYGYTF
TRBJ1-5 | TRBV29-1 | NA | NA | TGCAGCGTCGGACAGCTCAATCAGCCCCAGCATTTT | CSVGQLNQPQHF
TRBJ2-5 | TRBV6-1 | NA | TRBD2 | TGTGCCAGCAGCCCGGGACTAGCACAAGAGACCCAGTACTTC | CASSPGLAQETQYF
TRBJ2-3 | TRBV5-1 | many | TRBD2 | TGCGCCAGCAGACTTACTAGCGGGACGGCAGATACGCAGTATTTT | CASRLTSGTADTQYF
TRBJ2-1 | TRBV5-5 | NA | TRBD2 | TGTGCCAGCAGCTTGGAACTAGCGGGATTCTACAATGAGCAGTTCTTC | CASSLELAGFYNEQFF
TRBJ1-5 | TRBV6-1 | few | TRBD1 | TGTGCCAGCAGAAGGACAGGGGAGGTGGTTCAGCCCCAGCATTTT | CASRRTGEVVQPQHF
TRBJ2-5 | TRBV20-1 | NA | TRBD1 | TGCAGTGCTCCAATATCAGGGGGAATTGAGACCCAGTACTTC | CSAPISGGIETQYF
TRBJ2-7 | TRBV30 | few | TRBD2 | TGTGCCTGGAATCGGCCTAGCGGGAGTTACGAGCAGTACTTC | CAWNRPSGSYEQYF
TRBJ2-1 | TRBV5-1 | NA | NA | TGCGCCAGCAGCCCACCGGGACGCCTTTTGGGCAATGAGCAGTTCTTC | CASSPPGRLLGNEQFF
TRBJ2-1 | TRBV20-1 | NA | TRBD2 | TGCAGTGCTAGAGGCGGGGGAGGCCTCCGCCAAATTAGCTCCTACAATGAGCAGTTCTTC | CSARGGGGLRQISSYNEQFF
TRBJ1-1 | TRBV18 | many | NA | TGTGCCAGCTCACCATCGGGGGGCCTGAACACTGAAGCTTTCTTT | CASSPSGGLNTEAFF
TRBJ1-1 | TRBV7-2 | many | TRBD1 | TGTGCCAGCAGCTATTGGACAGGGGGCATGGCTTTCTTT | CASSYWTGGMAFF
TRBJ2-7 | TRBV6-1 | NA | NA | TGTGCCAGCAGTGACAGGCCGACCTTTTACGAGCAGTACTTC | CASSDRPTFYEQYF
TRBJ1-2 | TRBV3-1 | many | TRBD1 | TGTGCCAGCAGCCTACGACAGGGGAACACTGGCTACACCTTC | CASSLRQGNTGYTF
TRBJ2-2 | TRBV11-1 | NA | TRBD2 | TGTGCCAGCAGCCTTTCTATAGCGGGAGGGCCGTACACCGGGGAGCTGTTTTTT | CASSLSIAGGPYTGELFF
TRBJ2-5 | TRBV3-1 | many | NA | TGTGCCAGCAGCCAACAAGGGGAACAAGAGACCCAGTACTTC | CASSQQGEQETQYF
TRBJ1-4 | TRBV20-1 | many | NA | TGCAGTGCTAGAGCGGGACCGCTTAATGAAAAACTGTTTTTT | CSARAGPLNEKLFF
TRBJ2-7 | TRBV4-1 | NA | TRBD2 | TGCGCCAGCAGCCAAGTACCTAGCGGGAGGTACGAGCAGTACTTC | CASSQVPSGRYEQYF
TRBJ2-7 | TRBV7-2 | many | NA | TGTGCCAGCAGCCCGGGACGGAACTACGAGCAGTACTTC | CASSPGRNYEQYF
TRBJ1-1 | TRBV30 | many | NA | TGTGCCTGGATCCATGTCTCGGACACTGAAGCTTTCTTT | CAWIHVSDTEAFF
TRBJ2-7 | TRBV11-2 | many | NA | TGTGCCAGCAGCCCCATTCGCCGGGACACATTCTACGAGCAGTACTTC | CASSPIRRDTFYEQYF
TRBJ1-6 | TRBV7-2 | many | TRBD1 | TGTGCCAGCAGCTTAGGACAGGGCCATAATTCACCCCTCCACTTT | CASSLGQGHNSPLHF